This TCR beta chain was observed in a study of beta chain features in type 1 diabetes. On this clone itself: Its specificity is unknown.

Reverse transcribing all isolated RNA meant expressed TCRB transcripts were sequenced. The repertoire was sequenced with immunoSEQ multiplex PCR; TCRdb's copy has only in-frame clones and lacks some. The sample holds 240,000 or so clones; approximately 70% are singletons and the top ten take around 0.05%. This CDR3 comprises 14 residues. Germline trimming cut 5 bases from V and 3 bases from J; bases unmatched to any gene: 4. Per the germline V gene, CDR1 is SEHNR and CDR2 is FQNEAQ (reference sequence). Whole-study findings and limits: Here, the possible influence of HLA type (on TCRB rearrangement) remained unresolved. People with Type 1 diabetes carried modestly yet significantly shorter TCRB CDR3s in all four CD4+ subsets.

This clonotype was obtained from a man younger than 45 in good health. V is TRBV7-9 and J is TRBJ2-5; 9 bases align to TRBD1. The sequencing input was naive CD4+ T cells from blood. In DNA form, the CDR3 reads TGTGCCAGCAGCCTCGACAGGGGGAAAGAGACCCAGTACTTC. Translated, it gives CASSLDRGKETQYF. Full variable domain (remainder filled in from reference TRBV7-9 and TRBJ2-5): DTGVSQNPRHKITKRGQNVTFRCDPISEHNRLYWYRQTLGQGPEFLTYFQNEAQLEKSRLLSDRFSAERPKGSFSTLEIQRTEQGDSAMYLCASSLDRGKETQYFGPGTRLLVL.